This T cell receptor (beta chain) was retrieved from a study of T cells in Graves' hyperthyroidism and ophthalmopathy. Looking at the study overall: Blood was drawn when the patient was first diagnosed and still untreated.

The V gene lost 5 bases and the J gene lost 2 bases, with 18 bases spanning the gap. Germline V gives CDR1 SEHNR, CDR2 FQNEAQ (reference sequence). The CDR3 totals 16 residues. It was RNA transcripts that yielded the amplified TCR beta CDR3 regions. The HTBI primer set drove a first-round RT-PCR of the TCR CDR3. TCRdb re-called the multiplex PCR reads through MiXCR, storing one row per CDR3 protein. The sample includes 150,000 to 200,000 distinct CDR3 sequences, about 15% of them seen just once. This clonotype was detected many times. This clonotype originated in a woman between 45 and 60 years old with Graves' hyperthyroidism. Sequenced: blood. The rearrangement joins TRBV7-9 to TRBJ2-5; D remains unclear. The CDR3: CASSPHPYFKQETQYF. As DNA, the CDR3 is TGTGCCAGCAGCCCCCACCCCTACTTCAAACAAGAGACCCAGTACTTC.